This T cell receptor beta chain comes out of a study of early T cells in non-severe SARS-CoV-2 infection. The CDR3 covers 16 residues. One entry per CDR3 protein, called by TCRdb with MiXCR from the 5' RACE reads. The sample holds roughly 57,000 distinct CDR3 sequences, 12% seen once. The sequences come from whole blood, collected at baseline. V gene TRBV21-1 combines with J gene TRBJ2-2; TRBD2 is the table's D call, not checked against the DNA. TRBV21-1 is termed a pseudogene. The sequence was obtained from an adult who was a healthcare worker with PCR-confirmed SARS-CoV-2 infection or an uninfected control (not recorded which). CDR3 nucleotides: TGTGCCAGCAGCCTGCGGGAGAGGCCGGACACCGGGGAGCTGTTTTTT. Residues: CASSLRERPDTGELFF.